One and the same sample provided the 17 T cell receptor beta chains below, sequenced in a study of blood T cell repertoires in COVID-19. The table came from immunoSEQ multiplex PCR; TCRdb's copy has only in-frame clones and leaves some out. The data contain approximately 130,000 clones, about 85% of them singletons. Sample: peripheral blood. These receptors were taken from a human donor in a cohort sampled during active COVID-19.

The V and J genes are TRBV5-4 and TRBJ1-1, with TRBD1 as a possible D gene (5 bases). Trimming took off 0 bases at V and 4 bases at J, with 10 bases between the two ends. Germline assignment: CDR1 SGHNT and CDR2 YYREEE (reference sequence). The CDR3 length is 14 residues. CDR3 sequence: CASSLEAGFTEAFF. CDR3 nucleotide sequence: TGTGCCAGCAGCTTGGAGGCAGGGTTCACTGAAGCTTTCTTT.

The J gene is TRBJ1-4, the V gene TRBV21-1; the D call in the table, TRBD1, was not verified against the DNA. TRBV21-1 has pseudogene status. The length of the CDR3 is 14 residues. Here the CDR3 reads CASSRQVPCGKLFF. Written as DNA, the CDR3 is TGTGCCAGTTCTAGACAGGTCCCCTGCGGAAAACTGTTTTTT.

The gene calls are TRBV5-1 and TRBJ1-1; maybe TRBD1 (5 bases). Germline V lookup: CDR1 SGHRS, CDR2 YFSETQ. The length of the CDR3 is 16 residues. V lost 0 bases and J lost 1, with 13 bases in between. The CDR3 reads CASSLALTGPNTEAFF. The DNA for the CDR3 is TGCGCCAGCAGCTTGGCCCTCACAGGCCCGAACACTGAAGCTTTCTTT.

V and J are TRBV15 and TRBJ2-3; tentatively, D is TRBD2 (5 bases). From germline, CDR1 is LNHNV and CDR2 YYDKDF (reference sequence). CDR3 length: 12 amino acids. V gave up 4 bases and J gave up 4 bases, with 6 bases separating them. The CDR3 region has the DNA TGTGCCACCAGCATGCGGGCAGATACGCAGTATTTT. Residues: CATSMRADTQYF.

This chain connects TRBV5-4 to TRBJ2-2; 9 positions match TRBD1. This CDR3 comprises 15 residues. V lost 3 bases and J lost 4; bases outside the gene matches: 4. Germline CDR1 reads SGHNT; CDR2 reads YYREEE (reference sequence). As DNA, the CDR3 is TGTGCCAGCAGCTGGGTGGGACAGGGCACCGGGGAGCTGTTTTTT. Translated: CASSWVGQGTGELFF.

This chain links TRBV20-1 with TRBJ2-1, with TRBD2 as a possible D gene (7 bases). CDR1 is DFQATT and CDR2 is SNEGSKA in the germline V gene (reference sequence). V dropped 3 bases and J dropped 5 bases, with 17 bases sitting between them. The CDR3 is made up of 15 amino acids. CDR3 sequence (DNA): TGCAGTGCTAGTAGTTTCCGGGGGGCAAACAATGAGCAGTTCTTC. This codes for CSASSFRGANNEQFF.

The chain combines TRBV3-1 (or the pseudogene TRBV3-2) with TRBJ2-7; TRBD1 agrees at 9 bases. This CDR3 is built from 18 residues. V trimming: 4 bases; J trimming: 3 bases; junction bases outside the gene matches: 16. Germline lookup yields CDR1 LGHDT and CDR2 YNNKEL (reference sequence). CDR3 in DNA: TGTGCCAGCAGCCTTTCCAACGACGGACAGGGGCCATACTACGAGCAGTACTTC. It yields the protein CASSLSNDGQGPYYEQYF.

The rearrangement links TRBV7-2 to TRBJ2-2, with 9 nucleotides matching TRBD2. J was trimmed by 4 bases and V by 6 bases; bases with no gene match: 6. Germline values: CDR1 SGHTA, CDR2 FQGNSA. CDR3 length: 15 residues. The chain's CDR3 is CASRVPAGGTGELFF. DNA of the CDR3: TGTGCCAGCAGGGTACCAGCGGGGGGCACCGGGGAGCTGTTTTTT.

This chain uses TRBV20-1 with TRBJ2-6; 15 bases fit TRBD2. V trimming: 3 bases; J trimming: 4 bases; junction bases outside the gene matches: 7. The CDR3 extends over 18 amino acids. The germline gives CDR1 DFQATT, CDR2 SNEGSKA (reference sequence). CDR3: CSASGGLAGGVGANVLTF. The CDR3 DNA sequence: TGCAGTGCTAGTGGGGGACTAGCGGGAGGTGTAGGGGCCAACGTCCTGACTTTC.

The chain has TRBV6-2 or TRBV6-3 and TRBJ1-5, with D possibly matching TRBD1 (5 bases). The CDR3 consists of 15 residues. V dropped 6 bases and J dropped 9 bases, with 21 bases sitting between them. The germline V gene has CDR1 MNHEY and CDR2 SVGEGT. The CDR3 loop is CASSLGRDSGGPQHF. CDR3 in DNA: TGTGCCAGCAGCCTGGGCCGGGACTCTGGGGGGCCCCAGCATTTT.

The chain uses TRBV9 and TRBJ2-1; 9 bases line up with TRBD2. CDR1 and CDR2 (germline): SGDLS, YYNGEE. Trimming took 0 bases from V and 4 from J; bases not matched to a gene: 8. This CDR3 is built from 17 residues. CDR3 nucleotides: TGTGCCAGCAGCGTAGTGGATAGCGGGGGCCATTACAATGAGCAGTTCTTC. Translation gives CASSVVDSGGHYNEQFF.

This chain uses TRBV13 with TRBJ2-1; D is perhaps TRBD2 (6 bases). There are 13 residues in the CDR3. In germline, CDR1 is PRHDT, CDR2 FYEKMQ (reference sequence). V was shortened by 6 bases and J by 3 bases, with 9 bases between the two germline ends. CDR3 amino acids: CASSEGLYNEQFF. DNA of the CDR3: TGTGCCAGCAGTGAGGGACTCTACAATGAGCAGTTCTTC. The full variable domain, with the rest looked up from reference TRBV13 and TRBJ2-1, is AAGVIQSPRHLIKEKRETATLKCYPIPRHDTVYWYQQGPGQDPQFLISFYEKMQSDKGSIPDRFSAQQFSDYHSELNMSSLELGDSALYFCASSEGLYNEQFFGPGTRLTVL.

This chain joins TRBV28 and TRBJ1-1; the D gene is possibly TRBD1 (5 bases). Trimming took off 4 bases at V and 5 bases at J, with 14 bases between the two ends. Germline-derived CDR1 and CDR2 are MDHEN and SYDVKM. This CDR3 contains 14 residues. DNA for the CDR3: TGTGCCAGCAGTTCCACCGACAGAAGGACTGAAGCTTTCTTT. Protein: CASSSTDRRTEAFF.

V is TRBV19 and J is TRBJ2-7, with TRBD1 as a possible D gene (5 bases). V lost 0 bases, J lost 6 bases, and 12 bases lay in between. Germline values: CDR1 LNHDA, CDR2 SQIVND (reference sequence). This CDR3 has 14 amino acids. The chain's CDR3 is CASSIDRVSPEQYF. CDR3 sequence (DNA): TGTGCCAGTAGTATAGACAGGGTTTCCCCCGAGCAGTACTTC.

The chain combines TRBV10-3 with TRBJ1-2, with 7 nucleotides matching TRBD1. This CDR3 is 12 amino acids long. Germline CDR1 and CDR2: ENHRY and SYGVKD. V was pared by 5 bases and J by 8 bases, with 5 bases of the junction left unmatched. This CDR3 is CAISRQGGGYTF. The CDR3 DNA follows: TGTGCCATCAGTAGACAGGGAGGCGGCTACACCTTC.

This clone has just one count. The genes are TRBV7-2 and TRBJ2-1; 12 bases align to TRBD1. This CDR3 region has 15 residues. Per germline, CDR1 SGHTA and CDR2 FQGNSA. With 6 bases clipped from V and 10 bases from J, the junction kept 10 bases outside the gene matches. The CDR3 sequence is CASSLRDRGRGEQFF. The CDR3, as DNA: TGTGCCAGCAGTTTACGGGACAGGGGGCGCGGGGAGCAGTTCTTC.

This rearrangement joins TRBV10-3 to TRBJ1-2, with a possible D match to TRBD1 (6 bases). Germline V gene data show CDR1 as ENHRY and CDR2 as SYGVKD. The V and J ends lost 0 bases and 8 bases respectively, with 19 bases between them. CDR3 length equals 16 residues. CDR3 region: CAISESGRGSNWGYTF. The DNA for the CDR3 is TGTGCCATCAGTGAGTCTGGCAGGGGATCTAACTGGGGCTACACCTTC.